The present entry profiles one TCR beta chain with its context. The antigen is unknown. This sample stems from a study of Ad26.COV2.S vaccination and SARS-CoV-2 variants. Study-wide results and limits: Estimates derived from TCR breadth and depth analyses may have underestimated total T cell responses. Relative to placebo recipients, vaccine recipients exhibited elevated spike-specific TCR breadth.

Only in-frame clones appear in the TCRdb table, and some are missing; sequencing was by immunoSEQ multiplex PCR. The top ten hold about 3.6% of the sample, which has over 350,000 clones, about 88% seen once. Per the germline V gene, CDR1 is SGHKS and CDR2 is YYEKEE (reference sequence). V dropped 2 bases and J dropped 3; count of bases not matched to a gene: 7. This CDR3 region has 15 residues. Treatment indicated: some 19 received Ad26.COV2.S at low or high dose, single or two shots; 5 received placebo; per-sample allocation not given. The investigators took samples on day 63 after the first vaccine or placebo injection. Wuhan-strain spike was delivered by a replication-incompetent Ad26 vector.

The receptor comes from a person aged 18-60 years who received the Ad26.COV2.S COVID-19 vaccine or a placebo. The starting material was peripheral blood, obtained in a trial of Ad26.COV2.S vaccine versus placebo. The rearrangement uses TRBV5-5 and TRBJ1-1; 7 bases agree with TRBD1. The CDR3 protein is CASSFAGGRDTEAFF. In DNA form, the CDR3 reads TGTGCCAGCAGCTTCGCAGGGGGTAGGGACACTGAAGCTTTCTTT.